The present T cell receptor beta chain was sequenced within a study of blood T cell repertoires in COVID-19. Study overall: Sites in the United States, Italy and Spain provided acute and convalescent COVID-19 samples.

The CDR3 runs to 14 residues. Germline CDR1 and CDR2: SNHLY and FYNNEI. Trimming took 6 bases from V and 4 from J, leaving 15 bases between them. This clone appeared a few times. Participants were aged 18 to 89 years, lived in about two dozen US areas, and enrolled virtually. In the authors' workflow: Estimation of nucleated cell counts was performed using reference gene primer amplification. Profiled with immunoSEQ multiplex PCR; TCRdb holds only in-frame clones, not every one. V and J calls plus clone size are reproduced from that table; the DNA served to infer D and trimming. Of 300,000 to 350,000 clones in the sample, 70% to 90% were seen once.

The TCR originated in a man between 25 and 39 years old who had recovered from COVID-19. This chain uses TRBV2 with TRBJ1-2; tentative D call: TRBD1 (6 bases). Sequences were obtained from PBMCs or T cells enriched from blood (not recorded which). As DNA, the CDR3 is TGTGCCAGCAGCGCATCGACAGGCATCTATGGCTACACCTTC. This translates into CASSASTGIYGYTF.